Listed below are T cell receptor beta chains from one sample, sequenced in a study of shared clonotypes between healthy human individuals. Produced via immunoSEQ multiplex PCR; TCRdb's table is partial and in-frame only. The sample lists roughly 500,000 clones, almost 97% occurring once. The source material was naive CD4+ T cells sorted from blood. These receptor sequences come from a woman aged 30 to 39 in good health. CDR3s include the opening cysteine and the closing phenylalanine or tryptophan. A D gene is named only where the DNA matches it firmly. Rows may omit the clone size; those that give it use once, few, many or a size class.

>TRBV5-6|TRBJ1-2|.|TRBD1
CASSMDRQGFYGYTF
TGTGCCAGCAGCATGGACAGGCAGGGCTTCTATGGCTACACCTTC
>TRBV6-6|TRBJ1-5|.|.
CASSSHPNQPQHF
TGTGCCAGCAGTTCCCACCCCAATCAGCCCCAGCATTTT
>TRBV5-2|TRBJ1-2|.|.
CASKERRVRKTYGYTF
TGTGCCAGCAAAGAGAGACGAGTACGAAAGACCTATGGCTACACCTTC
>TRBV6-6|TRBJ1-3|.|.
CASSYWDNSGNTIYF
TGTGCCAGCAGTTACTGGGACAACTCTGGAAACACCATATATTTT
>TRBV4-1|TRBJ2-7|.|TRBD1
CASSRQGSSYEQYF
TGCGCCAGCAGCCGACAGGGGAGCTCCTACGAGCAGTACTTC
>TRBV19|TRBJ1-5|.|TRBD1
CASRDRGNQPQHF
TGTGCCAGCCGGGACAGGGGTAATCAGCCCCAGCATTTT
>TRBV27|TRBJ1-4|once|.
CASSLGTASNEKLFF
TGTGCCAGCAGTTTAGGGACGGCCTCTAATGAAAAACTGTTTTTT
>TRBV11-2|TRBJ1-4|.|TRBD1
CASSPGQGNEKLFF
TGTGCCAGCAGCCCCGGACAGGGTAACGAAAAACTGTTTTTT
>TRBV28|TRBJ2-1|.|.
CASNHAGNSPEEQFF
TGTGCCAGCAACCATGCGGGGAACTCTCCTGAGGAGCAGTTCTTC
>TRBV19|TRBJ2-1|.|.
CASSMAGGTGEQFF
TGTGCCAGTAGTATGGCGGGTGGTACTGGTGAGCAGTTCTTC
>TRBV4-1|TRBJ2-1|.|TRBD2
CASSQDGASGYNEQFF
TGCGCCAGCAGCCAAGATGGGGCTAGCGGCTACAATGAGCAGTTCTTC
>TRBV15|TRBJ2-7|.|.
CATSSSGQRGSYEQYF
TGTGCCACCAGCAGTTCAGGACAGAGGGGGTCCTACGAGCAGTACTTC
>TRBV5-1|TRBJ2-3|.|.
CASSPGEHTDTQYF
TGCGCCAGCAGCCCCGGAGAGCACACAGATACGCAGTATTTT
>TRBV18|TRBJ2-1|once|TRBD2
CASSPLGTSGRSSYNEQFF
TGTGCCAGCTCACCACTCGGGACTAGCGGGAGGAGCTCCTACAATGAGCAGTTCTTC
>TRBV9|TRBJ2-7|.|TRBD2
CASSVESSGIPYEQYF
TGTGCCAGCAGCGTAGAGTCTAGCGGGATACCCTACGAGCAGTACTTC
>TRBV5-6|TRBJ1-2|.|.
CASSQGDAGYGYTF
TGTGCCAGCAGCCAAGGGGATGCGGGCTATGGCTACACCTTC
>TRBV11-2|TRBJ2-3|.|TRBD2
CASRLAGADTQYF
TGTGCCAGCAGACTAGCGGGAGCAGATACGCAGTATTTT
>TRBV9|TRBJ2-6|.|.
CASSVVVGAKSGANVLTF
TGTGCCAGCAGCGTAGTTGTGGGAGCTAAGTCTGGGGCCAACGTCCTGACTTTC